This T cell receptor (beta chain) was recovered during a study of identical twins. General study findings and limits: Researchers reported weaker excess twin sharing in beta out-of-frame sequences. Sequences that were out-of-frame, alpha and twin-shared displayed an excess of low generation probability.

This CDR3 has 15 residues. V lost 3 bases to trimming and J lost 9 bases, with 15 bases between them. In regard to this clonotype: Its target is unknown.

TCRdb fed the 5' RACE reads into MiXCR, producing one record per CDR3 protein. The sample lists a few hundred thousand distinct CDR3 sequences, about 10% seen once, with less than 12% in the top ten. The rearrangement joins TRBV12-3 or TRBV12-4 to TRBJ1-6, with unresolved D. The TCR was taken from a man over 45 in good health. Sequencing input: memory T cells sorted from blood. The CDR3 sequence: CASSFLAGSSSPLHF. CDR3 nucleotide sequence: TGTGCCAGCAGTTTTTTAGCGGGAAGTAGTTCACCCCTCCACTTT.